The text below deals with one T cell receptor beta chain. Sequenced by immunoSEQ multiplex PCR; TCRdb stores in-frame clones only, minus some. Of approximately 500,000 clones listed, 79% are singletons. CDR3 length: 15 amino acids. Trimming stripped 1 base from V and 7 bases from J, with 13 bases between. Germline lookup yields CDR1 MNHEY and CDR2 SMNVEV (reference sequence). The data originate from a study of shared clonotypes between healthy human individuals. The clonotype comes from a woman aged 40-49 years in good health. Some clones in this sample may be carry-over from other donors' samples. The sample consisted of PBMCs. The rearrangement links TRBV27 to TRBJ2-2; unclear D gene. CDR3 in DNA: TGTGCCAGCAGTTTATTAGGGCTAGACGGCGGGGAGCTGTTTTTT. Protein: CASSLLGLDGGELFF.